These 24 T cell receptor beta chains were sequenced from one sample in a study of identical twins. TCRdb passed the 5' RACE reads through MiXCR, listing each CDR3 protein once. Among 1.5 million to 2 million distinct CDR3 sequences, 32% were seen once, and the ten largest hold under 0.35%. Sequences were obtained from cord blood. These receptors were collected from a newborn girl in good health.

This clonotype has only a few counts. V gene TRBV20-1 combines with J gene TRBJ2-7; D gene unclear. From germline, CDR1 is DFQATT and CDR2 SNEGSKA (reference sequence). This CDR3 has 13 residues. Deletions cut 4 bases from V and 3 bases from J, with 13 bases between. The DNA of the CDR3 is TGCAGTGCTACCCGATCCCTACTCTACGAGCAGTACTTC. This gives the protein CSATRSLLYEQYF.

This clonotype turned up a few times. The CDR3 nucleotides are TGTGCCATCACGACAGCGAAGAACACTGAAGCTTTCTTT. Translated: CAITTAKNTEAFF. This chain connects TRBV10-3 to TRBJ1-1; TRBD1 is a possible D gene (5 bases). Germline V gene lookup returns CDR1 ENHRY and CDR2 SYGVKD. The V end lost 7 bases, the J end lost 1 base, and 10 bases lay between the germline ends. The CDR3 is 13 residues long.

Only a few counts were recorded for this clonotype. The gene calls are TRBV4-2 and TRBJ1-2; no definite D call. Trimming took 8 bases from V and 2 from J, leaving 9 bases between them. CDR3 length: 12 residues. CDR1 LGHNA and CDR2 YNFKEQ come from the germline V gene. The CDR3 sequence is CASEDLNYGYTF. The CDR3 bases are TGTGCCAGCGAGGACCTCAACTATGGCTACACCTTC.

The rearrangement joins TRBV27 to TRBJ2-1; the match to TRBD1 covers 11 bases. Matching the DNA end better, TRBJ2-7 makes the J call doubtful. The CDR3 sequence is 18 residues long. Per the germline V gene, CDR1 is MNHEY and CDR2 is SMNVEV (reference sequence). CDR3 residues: CASSTRTGGHSSYNEQYF. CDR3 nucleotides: TGTGCCAGCAGTACCAGGACAGGGGGCCACAGCTCCTACAATGAGCAGTACTTC.

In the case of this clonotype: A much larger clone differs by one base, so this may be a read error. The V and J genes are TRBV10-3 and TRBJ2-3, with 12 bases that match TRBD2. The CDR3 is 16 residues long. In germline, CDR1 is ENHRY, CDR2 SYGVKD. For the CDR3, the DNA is TGTGCCATCAGGGAGACTAGCGGGAGAGTGACAGGTACGCAGTATTTT. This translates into CAIRETSGRVTGTQYF.

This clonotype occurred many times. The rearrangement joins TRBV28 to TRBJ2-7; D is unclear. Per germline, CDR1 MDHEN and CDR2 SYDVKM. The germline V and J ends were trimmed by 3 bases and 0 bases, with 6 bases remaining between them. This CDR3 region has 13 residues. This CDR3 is CASSFQLSYEQYF. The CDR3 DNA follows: TGTGCCAGCAGTTTCCAGCTCTCCTACGAGCAGTACTTC.

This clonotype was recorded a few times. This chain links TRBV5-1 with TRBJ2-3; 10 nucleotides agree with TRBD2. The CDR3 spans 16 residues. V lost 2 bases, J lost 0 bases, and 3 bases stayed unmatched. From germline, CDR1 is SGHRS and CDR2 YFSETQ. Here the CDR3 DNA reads TGCGCCAGCAGCTTCACTAGCGGGGTGAGCACAGATACGCAGTATTTT. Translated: CASSFTSGVSTDTQYF.

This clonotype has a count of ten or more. The CDR3 DNA is TGTGCCGTCCAAGGCAACACCTACGAGCAGTACTTC. It encodes CAVQGNTYEQYF. The chain uses TRBV10-3 and TRBJ2-7, with D unclear. This CDR3 has 12 amino acids. Germline assignment: CDR1 ENHRY and CDR2 SYGVKD. V was cut by 11 bases and J by 2 bases, with 13 bases left in between.

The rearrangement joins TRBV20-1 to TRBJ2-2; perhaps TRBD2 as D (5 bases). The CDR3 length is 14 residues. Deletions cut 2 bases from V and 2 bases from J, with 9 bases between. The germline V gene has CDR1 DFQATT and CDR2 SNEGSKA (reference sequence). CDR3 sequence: CSARQGRNTGELFF. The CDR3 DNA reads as TGCAGTGCTAGACAAGGGAGAAACACCGGGGAGCTGTTTTTT.

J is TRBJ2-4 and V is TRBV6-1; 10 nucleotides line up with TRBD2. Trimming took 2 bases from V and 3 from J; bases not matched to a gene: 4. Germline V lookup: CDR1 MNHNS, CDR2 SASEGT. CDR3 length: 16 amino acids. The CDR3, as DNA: TGTGCCAGCAGTGAACTAGCGGGAGTCTTCAAAAACATTCAGTACTTC. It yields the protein CASSELAGVFKNIQYF.

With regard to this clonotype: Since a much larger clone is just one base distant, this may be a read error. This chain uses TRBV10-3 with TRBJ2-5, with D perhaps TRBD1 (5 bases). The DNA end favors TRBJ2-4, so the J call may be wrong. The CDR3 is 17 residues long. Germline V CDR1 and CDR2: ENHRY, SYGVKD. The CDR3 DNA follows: TGTACCATCAGTGAGTCGTCGGCAGGGCGGGCCAAAAACATTCAGTACTTC. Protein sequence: CTISESSAGRAKNIQYF.

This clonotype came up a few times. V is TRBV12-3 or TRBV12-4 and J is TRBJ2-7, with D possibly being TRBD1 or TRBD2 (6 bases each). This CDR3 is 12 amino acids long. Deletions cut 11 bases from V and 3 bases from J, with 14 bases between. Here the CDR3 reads CAGGTSLYEQYF. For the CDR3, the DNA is TGTGCCGGGGGGACAAGCCTCTACGAGCAGTACTTC.

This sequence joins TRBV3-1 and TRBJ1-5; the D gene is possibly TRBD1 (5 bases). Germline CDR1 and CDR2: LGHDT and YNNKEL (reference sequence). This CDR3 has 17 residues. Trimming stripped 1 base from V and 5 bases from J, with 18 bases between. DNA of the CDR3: TGTGCCAGCAGCCAAGGAGGACAACTAGGATGGGATCAGCCCCAGCATTTT. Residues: CASSQGGQLGWDQPQHF.

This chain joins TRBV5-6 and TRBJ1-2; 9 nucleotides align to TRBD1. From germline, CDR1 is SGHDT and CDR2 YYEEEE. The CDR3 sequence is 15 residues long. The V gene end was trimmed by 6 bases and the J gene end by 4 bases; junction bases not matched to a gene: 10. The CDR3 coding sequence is TGTGCCAGCATACCTCAGGGGACAGGGCTCTATGGCTACACCTTC. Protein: CASIPQGTGLYGYTF.

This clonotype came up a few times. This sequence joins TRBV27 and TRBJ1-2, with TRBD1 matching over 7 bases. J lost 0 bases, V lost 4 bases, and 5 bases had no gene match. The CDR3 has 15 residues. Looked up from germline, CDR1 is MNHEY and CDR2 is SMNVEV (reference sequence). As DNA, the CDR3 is TGTGCCAGCAGTTCGGGGGACAGCTCTAACTATGGCTACACCTTC. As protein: CASSSGDSSNYGYTF.

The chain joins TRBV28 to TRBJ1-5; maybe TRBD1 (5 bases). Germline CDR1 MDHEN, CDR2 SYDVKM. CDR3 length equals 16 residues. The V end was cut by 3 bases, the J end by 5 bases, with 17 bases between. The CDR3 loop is CASSLVNRISHQPQHF. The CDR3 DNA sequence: TGTGCCAGCAGTTTGGTTAACAGGATATCTCATCAGCCCCAGCATTTT.

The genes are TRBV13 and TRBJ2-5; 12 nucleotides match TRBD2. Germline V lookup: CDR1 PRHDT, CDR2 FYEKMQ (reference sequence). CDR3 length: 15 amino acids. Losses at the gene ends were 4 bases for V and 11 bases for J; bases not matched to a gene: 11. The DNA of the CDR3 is TGTGCCAGCAGCTCGGGACTAGCGGGCTCCAATGAGCAGTACTTC. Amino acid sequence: CASSSGLAGSNEQYF.

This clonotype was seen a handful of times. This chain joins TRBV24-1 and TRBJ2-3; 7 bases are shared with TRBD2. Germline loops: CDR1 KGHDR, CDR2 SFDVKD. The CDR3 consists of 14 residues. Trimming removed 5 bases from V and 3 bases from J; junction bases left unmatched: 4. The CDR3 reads CATSARGVTDTQYF. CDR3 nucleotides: TGTGCCACCAGTGCCCGGGGGGTAACAGATACGCAGTATTTT.

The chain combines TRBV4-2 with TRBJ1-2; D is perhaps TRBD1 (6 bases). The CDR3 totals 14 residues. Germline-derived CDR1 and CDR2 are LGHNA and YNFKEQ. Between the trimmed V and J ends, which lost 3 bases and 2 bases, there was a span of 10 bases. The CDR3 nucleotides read TGTGCCAGCAGCCACGGACAGTACAACTATGGCTACACCTTC. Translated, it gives CASSHGQYNYGYTF.

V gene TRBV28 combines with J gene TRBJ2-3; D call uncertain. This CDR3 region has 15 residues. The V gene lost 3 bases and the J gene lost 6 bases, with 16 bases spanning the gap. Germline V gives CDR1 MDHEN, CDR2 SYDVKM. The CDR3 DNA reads TGTGCCAGCAGTTTGGGCACAAACTTCGGGGATACGCAGTATTTT. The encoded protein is CASSLGTNFGDTQYF.

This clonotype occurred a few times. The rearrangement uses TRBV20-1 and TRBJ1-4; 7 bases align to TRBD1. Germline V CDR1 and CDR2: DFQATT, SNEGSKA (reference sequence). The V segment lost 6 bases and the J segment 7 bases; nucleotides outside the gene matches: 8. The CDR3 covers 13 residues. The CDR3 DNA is TGCAGTGCGCCGAAGGGGGCCGGTGAAAAACTGTTTTTT. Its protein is CSAPKGAGEKLFF.

CDR3 protein: CASSLFRRETDTQYF. The CDR3 DNA reads as TGTGCCAGCAGCTTATTTCGCAGAGAGACAGATACGCAGTATTTT. The V and J genes are TRBV11-3 and TRBJ2-3, with D hard to call. CDR1 and CDR2 (germline): SGHNT, YENEEA. The CDR3 runs 15 residues. Trimming took off 2 bases at V and 3 bases at J, with 12 bases between the two ends.

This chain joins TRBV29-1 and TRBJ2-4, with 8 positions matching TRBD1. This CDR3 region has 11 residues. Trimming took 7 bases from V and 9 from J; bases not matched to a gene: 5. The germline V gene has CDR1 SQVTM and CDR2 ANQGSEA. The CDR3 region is CSGTGGGIQYF. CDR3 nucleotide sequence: TGCAGCGGAACAGGGGGTGGCATTCAGTACTTC.

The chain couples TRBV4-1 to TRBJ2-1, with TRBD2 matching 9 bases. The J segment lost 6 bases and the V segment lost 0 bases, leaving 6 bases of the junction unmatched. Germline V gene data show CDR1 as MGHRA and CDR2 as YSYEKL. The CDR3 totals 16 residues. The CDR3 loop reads CASSQEGLAPTNEQFF. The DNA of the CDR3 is TGCGCCAGCAGCCAAGAAGGACTAGCGCCAACCAATGAGCAGTTCTTC.